These T cell receptor beta chains were read from a single sample in a study of blood T cell repertoires in COVID-19. Sequencing was performed with immunoSEQ multiplex PCR; in TCRdb, only in-frame clones are kept and a portion is missing. The sample lists 250,000 to 300,000 clones, about nine tenths occurring once. The sequenced sample was peripheral blood. Receptors were obtained from a woman between 25 and 40 years old with COVID-19, enrolled during active disease. CDR3s include the opening cysteine and the closing phenylalanine or tryptophan. Each record gives: V gene, J gene, CDR3 protein.

TRBV7-2	TRBJ1-5	CASSLSSRGNQPQHF
TRBV5-5	TRBJ2-3	CASSLGAWGTDTQYF
TRBV5-1	TRBJ2-3	CASSPGFSTDTQYF
TRBV5-1	TRBJ2-3	CASSETDTQYF
TRBV19	TRBJ1-4	CASSLWDSPREKLFF
TRBV29-1	TRBJ2-1	CSVVGTSESSYNEQFF
TRBV7-8	TRBJ1-1	CASSRTNLQPNTEAFF
TRBV25-1	TRBJ2-7	CASRAQGTYEQYF
TRBV11-2	TRBJ2-2	CASRPTGGGELFF
TRBV6-4	TRBJ1-5	CASTTGTEGNQPQHF
TRBV2	TRBJ2-1	CASSEVRAGYNEQFF
TRBV7-3	TRBJ2-7	CASSLDLGYEQYF
TRBV7-9	TRBJ1-4	CASSYSRQGTGEKLFF
TRBV27	TRBJ2-7	CASSLGPPREQYF
TRBV10-2	TRBJ2-3	CASLLGSLTDTQYF
TRBV7-8	TRBJ2-3	CASSSMVAGDADTQYF
TRBV4-1	TRBJ2-7	CASSQAWALAGDEQYF
TRBV5-5	TRBJ2-2	CASSTRDRGRDTGELFF
TRBV7-8	TRBJ2-5	CASSLGGSVKTQYF
TRBV5-1	TRBJ2-1	CASSRGGQLSYNEQFF
TRBV19	TRBJ1-5	CASSIPIGNQPQHF
TRBV5-1	TRBJ2-5	CASSLGGNRGETQYF
TRBV9	TRBJ2-7	CASSVGANPYEQYF
TRBV28	TRBJ1-4	CASSSDSREKLFF
TRBV7-2	TRBJ2-7	CASSPDRGYEQYF
TRBV30	TRBJ1-4	CACKQGGREKLFF
TRBV7-7	TRBJ2-1	CASSEGDYNEQFF
TRBV6-5	TRBJ2-7	CASSYGLNSYEQYF
TRBV7-2	TRBJ1-2	CASSLSDSPRSYGYTF
TRBV18	TRBJ2-7	CASSAGLASYEQYF
TRBV5-1	TRBJ2-3	CASSLEDTTTDTQYF
TRBV18	TRBJ1-2	CASLQGNDGYTF